The rows below give T cell receptor beta chains drawn from one sample of a study of cytomegalovirus exposure and HLA in healthy donors. TCRdb's copy holds only in-frame clones and misses some; the assay was immunoSEQ multiplex PCR. The sample includes about 75,000 clones, approximately 80% of them seen just once. The specimen sequenced was PBMCs. Every receptor here comes from a man aged 25 to 40 in good health and CMV-seronegative. Each CDR3 is given with its conserved first and last residue. D genes are given only for firm matches. Clone size is shown for a subset of rows, as once, few, many or a class of expanded clone.

d_call,clone_size,j_call,v_call,cdr3_aa,cdr3_nt
-,once,TRBJ2-5,TRBV9,CASSTTGVKETQYF,TGTGCCAGCAGTACAACCGGGGTTAAAGAGACCCAGTACTTC
-,-,TRBJ1-1,TRBV9,CASSVASGPNTEAFF,TGTGCCAGCAGCGTAGCGTCAGGCCCGAACACTGAAGCTTTCTTT
TRBD1,-,TRBJ2-2,TRBV13,CASSFTDRGHTGELFF,TGTGCCAGCAGCTTCACGGACAGGGGGCACACCGGGGAGCTGTTTTTT
TRBD1,-,TRBJ2-3,TRBV30,CAWSDGTDISQYF,TGTGCCTGGAGTGATGGGACAGACATCTCGCAGTATTTT
-,-,TRBJ2-1,TRBV2,CASRPLQWSYNEQFF,TGTGCCAGCAGGCCCCTACAGTGGTCCTACAATGAGCAGTTCTTC
-,few,TRBJ1-4,TRBV7-2,CASSSSQATNEKLFF,TGTGCCAGCAGCTCGTCACAGGCAACTAATGAAAAACTGTTTTTT
TRBD1,-,TRBJ1-1,TRBV4-3,CASSQWYWDRVAEAFF,TGCGCCAGCAGCCAATGGTATTGGGACAGGGTCGCTGAAGCTTTCTTT
-,-,TRBJ2-2,TRBV7-3,CASSQGFGGGRELFF,TGTGCCAGCAGCCAAGGGTTTGGTGGGGGCAGGGAGCTGTTTTTT
-,-,TRBJ1-4,TRBV7-2,CASRRTVSTNEKLFF,TGTGCCAGCAGGCGGACAGTATCAACTAATGAAAAATTGTTTTTT
-,-,TRBJ1-1,TRBV7-9,CASRVQGNTEAFF,TGTGCCAGCAGGGTCCAGGGGAACACTGAAGCTTTCTTT
-,-,TRBJ2-7,TRBV28,CASSPGGLAGQIYEQYF,TGTGCCAGCAGCCCTGGAGGTCTTGCGGGACAGATCTACGAGCAGTACTTC
TRBD2,-,TRBJ2-1,TRBV13,CATGTSGSLKQFF,TGTGCCACCGGGACTAGCGGGAGTCTGAAGCAGTTCTTC
TRBD1,few,TRBJ2-2,TRBV19,CASSGRDRGYENTGELFF,TGTGCCAGTAGTGGCCGGGACAGGGGGTATGAAAACACCGGGGAGCTGTTTTTT
TRBD1,-,TRBJ2-3,TRBV11-3,CASSLDRWGQLPDTQYF,TGTGCCAGCAGCTTAGATCGGTGGGGACAGTTGCCAGATACGCAGTATTTT
-,-,TRBJ2-7,TRBV5-6,CASSLGRGEQYF,TGTGCCAGCAGCTTAGGTCGGGGCGAGCAGTACTTC
TRBD2,few,TRBJ2-3,TRBV10-3,CAISRVGVWRESVTDTQYF,TGTGCCATCAGCCGGGTTGGGGTCTGGCGGGAGTCGGTTACAGATACGCAGTATTTT
TRBD1,-,TRBJ2-1,TRBV5-4,CASSAPGQTYNEQFF,TGTGCCAGCAGCGCTCCGGGACAGACCTACAATGAGCAGTTCTTC
TRBD1,-,TRBJ2-1,TRBV11-3,CASSKDRGAGNEQFF,TGTGCCAGCAGCAAGGACAGGGGCGCGGGTAATGAGCAGTTCTTC
TRBD1,-,TRBJ1-1,TRBV7-9,CASGLQGAFPLEAFF,TGTGCCAGCGGCCTACAGGGGGCGTTTCCCCTTGAGGCTTTCTTT
-,-,TRBJ2-1,TRBV5-8,CASTHRGSYNEQFF,TGTGCCAGCACCCACCGCGGCTCCTACAATGAGCAGTTCTTC
-,-,TRBJ2-3,TRBV4-3,CASSQDAYSDLADTQYF,TGCGCCAGCAGCCAAGACGCGTATAGCGACCTTGCTGATACGCAGTATTTT
-,-,TRBJ1-1,TRBV9,CASSQGVIMNTEAFF,TGTGCCAGCAGTCAAGGAGTCATAATGAACACTGAAGCTTTCTTT
-,-,TRBJ2-3,TRBV6-5,CASSYGRYTDTQYF,TGTGCCAGCAGTTACGGGAGGTACACAGATACGCAGTATTTT
-,-,TRBJ1-3,TRBV2,CASSAARVGNTIYF,TGTGCCAGCAGTGCAGCCAGGGTTGGAAACACCATATATTTT
TRBD2,-,TRBJ2-1,TRBV6-1,CASRGAGEVDEQFF,TGTGCCAGCAGGGGAGCGGGAGAGGTCGATGAGCAGTTCTTC
-,-,TRBJ2-1,TRBV6-6,CASTESGLSYNEQFF,TGTGCCAGCACCGAATCGGGTCTCTCCTACAATGAGCAGTTCTTC
-,-,TRBJ1-6,TRBV7-3,CASSVQGVGSPLHF,TGTGCCAGCAGCGTACAGGGCGTGGGTTCACCCCTCCACTTT
-,few,TRBJ2-7,TRBV29-1,CSVEAREDEQYF,TGCAGCGTTGAGGCCAGGGAGGACGAGCAGTACTTC
TRBD1,-,TRBJ2-1,TRBV29-1,CSVSIPGNRGHEQFF,TGCAGCGTCTCGATACCCGGAAACAGGGGTCATGAGCAGTTCTTC
TRBD1,-,TRBJ1-2,TRBV4-2,CASSQGTGESYGYTF,TGTGCCAGCAGCCAGGGGACAGGGGAATCCTATGGCTACACCTTC
-,-,TRBJ2-2,TRBV5-1,CASSLESRKEAGELFF,TGCGCCAGCAGCTTGGAATCCAGGAAGGAGGCCGGGGAGCTGTTTTTT
-,few,TRBJ1-1,TRBV6-5,CASSPIARTEAFF,TGTGCCAGCAGCCCAATAGCTCGGACTGAAGCTTTCTTT
-,-,TRBJ1-2,TRBV10-3,CAISDGFDGYGYTF,TGTGCCATCAGTGACGGGTTCGACGGCTATGGCTACACCTTC
TRBD1,-,TRBJ2-3,TRBV5-5,CASSSGTGGVTDTQYF,TGTGCCAGCAGCTCCGGGACAGGGGGTGTCACAGATACGCAGTATTTT
TRBD2,once,TRBJ2-1,TRBV29-1,CSAAGLAGASNEQFF,TGCAGCGCAGCAGGACTAGCGGGGGCCTCAAATGAGCAGTTCTTC
-,-,TRBJ2-3,TRBV2,CASRTLGGTDTQYF,TGTGCCAGCAGGACTTTAGGAGGCACAGATACGCAGTATTTT
-,-,TRBJ2-3,TRBV18,CASSPPLLDTQYF,TGTGCCAGCTCACCCCCTCTCCTAGATACGCAGTATTTT
-,-,TRBJ1-5,TRBV28,CASSRDTNQPQHF,TGTGCCAGCAGCCGGGACACCAATCAGCCCCAGCATTTT
-,-,TRBJ1-1,TRBV25-1,CASSESWSGTEAFF,TGTGCCAGCAGTGAATCTTGGAGTGGAACTGAAGCTTTCTTT
TRBD1,-,TRBJ2-3,TRBV7-6,CASSPGTGGLDTQYF,TGTGCCAGCAGTCCCGGGACAGGGGGTTTGGATACGCAGTATTTT